The rows below give T cell receptor beta chains drawn from one sample of a study of blood T cell repertoires in COVID-19. Repertoires were generated with immunoSEQ multiplex PCR, while TCRdb's copy carries only in-frame clones and drops some. Altogether about 380,000 clones are present, more than 75% being singletons, with the ten largest covering less than 1.5%. The sequenced sample was PBMCs or T cells enriched from blood (not recorded which). The receptors were sampled from a woman under 30 who had recovered from COVID-19. Both conserved end residues are part of each CDR3. The order of the fields is V gene, clone size, J gene, D gene, CDR3 DNA, CDR3 protein. D genes are given only for firm matches. Rows may omit the clone size; those that give it use once, few, many or a size class.

v_call: TRBV28; clone_size: .; j_call: TRBJ2-7; d_call: .; cdr3_nt: TGTGCCAGCAGTTTCGGGCAGGGCGAGCAGTACTTC; cdr3_aa: CASSFGQGEQYF
v_call: TRBV10-2; clone_size: .; j_call: TRBJ2-7; d_call: TRBD2; cdr3_nt: TGCGCCAGCAGTAGCGGGGGGACCTACGAGCAGTACTTC; cdr3_aa: CASSSGGTYEQYF
v_call: TRBV5-1; clone_size: .; j_call: TRBJ1-5; d_call: TRBD1; cdr3_nt: TGCGCCAGCAGCTTGGGACAGGGTGGAAATCAGCCCCAGCATTTT; cdr3_aa: CASSLGQGGNQPQHF
v_call: TRBV18; clone_size: .; j_call: TRBJ2-3; d_call: .; cdr3_nt: TGTGCCAGCTCACCAGCGGGTTCGGATACGCAGTATTTT; cdr3_aa: CASSPAGSDTQYF
v_call: TRBV5-6; clone_size: .; j_call: TRBJ2-7; d_call: .; cdr3_nt: TGTGCCAGCAGCTTTAAGGGACACCCCCCCTACGAGCAGTACTTC; cdr3_aa: CASSFKGHPPYEQYF
v_call: TRBV9; clone_size: .; j_call: TRBJ1-4; d_call: .; cdr3_nt: TGTGCCAGCAGCGTAGCTCCGGGTAGGAACGAAAAACTGTTTTTT; cdr3_aa: CASSVAPGRNEKLFF
v_call: TRBV5-6; clone_size: .; j_call: TRBJ1-2; d_call: .; cdr3_nt: TGTGCCAGCAGCTTGGGGCGGTCTTTTTACGGCTACACCTTC; cdr3_aa: CASSLGRSFYGYTF
v_call: TRBV7-9; clone_size: .; j_call: TRBJ2-3; d_call: TRBD2; cdr3_nt: TGTGCCAGCAGCTTAGTCAGCGGGGGGGCAGATACGCAGTATTTT; cdr3_aa: CASSLVSGGADTQYF
v_call: TRBV3-1/TRBV3-2; clone_size: .; j_call: TRBJ2-1; d_call: .; cdr3_nt: TGTGCCAGCAGCCCTCGGCAGGGGTCCTACAATGAGCAGTTCTTC; cdr3_aa: CASSPRQGSYNEQFF
v_call: TRBV9; clone_size: .; j_call: TRBJ2-1; d_call: TRBD1; cdr3_nt: TGTGCCAGCAGCGTAGCTAGGGGGCTGTACAATGAGCAGTTCTTC; cdr3_aa: CASSVARGLYNEQFF
v_call: TRBV7-9; clone_size: .; j_call: TRBJ2-7; d_call: .; cdr3_nt: TGTGCCAGCAGCTTACAGTTTAACGAGCAGTACTTC; cdr3_aa: CASSLQFNEQYF
v_call: TRBV2; clone_size: .; j_call: TRBJ1-5; d_call: TRBD1; cdr3_nt: TGTGCCAGCAGGAGAGGACAGGGAGGCAATCAGCCCCAGCATTTT; cdr3_aa: CASRRGQGGNQPQHF
v_call: TRBV6-5; clone_size: .; j_call: TRBJ2-7; d_call: .; cdr3_nt: TGTGCCAGCAGGACGCAGGGATCCTACGAGCAGTACTTC; cdr3_aa: CASRTQGSYEQYF
v_call: TRBV5-1; clone_size: .; j_call: TRBJ2-3; d_call: TRBD2; cdr3_nt: TGCGCCAGCAGCACAGGACTAGCGGGGCTCACAGATACGCAGTATTTT; cdr3_aa: CASSTGLAGLTDTQYF
v_call: TRBV7-2; clone_size: once; j_call: TRBJ1-2; d_call: TRBD1; cdr3_nt: TGTGCCAGCAGACGAGAGGGACAGGGTGGTGGCTACACCTTC; cdr3_aa: CASRREGQGGGYTF
v_call: TRBV5-1; clone_size: .; j_call: TRBJ1-5; d_call: TRBD1; cdr3_nt: TGCGCCAGCAGCTTGGTTCCAGCCGGGACAGGGAATCAGCCCCAGCATTTT; cdr3_aa: CASSLVPAGTGNQPQHF
v_call: TRBV7-2; clone_size: few; j_call: TRBJ2-3; d_call: .; cdr3_nt: TGTGCCAGCAGCCAGGGTAGGGATACGCAGTATTTT; cdr3_aa: CASSQGRDTQYF
v_call: TRBV7-3; clone_size: .; j_call: TRBJ1-1; d_call: .; cdr3_nt: TGTGCCAGCAGCTCGGGCAGGGGAATAAGCACTGAAGCTTTCTTT; cdr3_aa: CASSSGRGISTEAFF
v_call: TRBV5-4; clone_size: few; j_call: TRBJ1-1; d_call: .; cdr3_nt: TGTGCCAGCAGCAAACCAACGCAGGGGAACACTGAAGCTTTCTTT; cdr3_aa: CASSKPTQGNTEAFF
v_call: TRBV6-5; clone_size: .; j_call: TRBJ1-2; d_call: TRBD1; cdr3_nt: TGTGCCAGCAGGAAACAGGGGGAAGGCTATGGCTACACCTTC; cdr3_aa: CASRKQGEGYGYTF
v_call: TRBV19; clone_size: once; j_call: TRBJ2-5; d_call: .; cdr3_nt: TGTGCCAGTAGTATAGCGGCGCTGGGGGGAGAGACCCAGTACTTC; cdr3_aa: CASSIAALGGETQYF
v_call: TRBV6-5; clone_size: .; j_call: TRBJ1-2; d_call: .; cdr3_nt: TGTGCCAGCACCGTAAGCGGGACGGCCCTCTATGGCTACACCTTC; cdr3_aa: CASTVSGTALYGYTF
v_call: TRBV6-5; clone_size: .; j_call: TRBJ1-3; d_call: .; cdr3_nt: TGTGCCAGCAGGGTAGAAATCAGAAACACCATATATTTT; cdr3_aa: CASRVEIRNTIYF
v_call: TRBV11-1; clone_size: .; j_call: TRBJ1-2; d_call: TRBD1; cdr3_nt: TGTGCCAGCAGCTTTGACAGGGAGGTTGATGTGGCCTACACCTTC; cdr3_aa: CASSFDREVDVAYTF
v_call: TRBV3-1/TRBV3-2; clone_size: .; j_call: TRBJ1-4; d_call: .; cdr3_nt: TGTGCCAGCAGCCATTCGGGTAATGAAAAACTGTTTTTT; cdr3_aa: CASSHSGNEKLFF
v_call: TRBV24-1; clone_size: .; j_call: TRBJ2-3; d_call: .; cdr3_nt: TGTGCCACCAGTGATTTTTCCGGAGGTGGGGGCATGGGCACAGATACGCAGTATTTT; cdr3_aa: CATSDFSGGGGMGTDTQYF
v_call: TRBV20-1; clone_size: .; j_call: TRBJ2-3; d_call: .; cdr3_nt: TGCAGTGGGGTACAGGGTAGTACGCAGTATTTT; cdr3_aa: CSGVQGSTQYF
v_call: TRBV19; clone_size: .; j_call: TRBJ1-2; d_call: TRBD1; cdr3_nt: TGTGCCAGTAGCCCGACAGGGGGCGCCGGGGGCTACACCTTC; cdr3_aa: CASSPTGGAGGYTF
v_call: TRBV6-2/TRBV6-3; clone_size: .; j_call: TRBJ1-6; d_call: .; cdr3_nt: TGTGCCAGCAGTTACAGGAGCTCCTATAATTCACCCCTCCACTTT; cdr3_aa: CASSYRSSYNSPLHF
v_call: TRBV5-6; clone_size: .; j_call: TRBJ1-2; d_call: TRBD1; cdr3_nt: TGTGCCAGCAGCGGGGTAGGGGACAGGGGATATGGCTACACCTTC; cdr3_aa: CASSGVGDRGYGYTF
v_call: TRBV4-1; clone_size: .; j_call: TRBJ1-1; d_call: TRBD1; cdr3_nt: TGCGCCAGCAGCCAAATCCAGGGGGATGTCGAAGCTTTCTTT; cdr3_aa: CASSQIQGDVEAFF
v_call: TRBV2; clone_size: .; j_call: TRBJ1-5; d_call: TRBD1; cdr3_nt: TGTGCCAGCAGCCGCGGACCCCAGGGGGGCAATCAGCCCCAGCATTTT; cdr3_aa: CASSRGPQGGNQPQHF
v_call: TRBV4-2; clone_size: .; j_call: TRBJ1-6; d_call: TRBD1; cdr3_nt: TGTGCCAGCAGCCAAGTGGGACAGGGGGCATCCTATAATTCACCCCTCCACTTT; cdr3_aa: CASSQVGQGASYNSPLHF
v_call: TRBV3-1/TRBV3-2; clone_size: .; j_call: TRBJ2-5; d_call: .; cdr3_nt: TGTGCCAGCAGCCAAATTTTAAGGAGAAAAGAGACCCAGTACTTC; cdr3_aa: CASSQILRRKETQYF
v_call: TRBV7-7; clone_size: .; j_call: TRBJ2-3; d_call: TRBD2; cdr3_nt: TGTGCTAGCAGCCAGGGACTAGCGGGGGCTGAAGATACGCAGTATTTT; cdr3_aa: CASSQGLAGAEDTQYF
v_call: TRBV13; clone_size: .; j_call: TRBJ1-1; d_call: .; cdr3_nt: TGTGCCAGCAGCCGAAGTGGGGGAGCGGGAAAAGCTTTCTTT; cdr3_aa: CASSRSGGAGKAFF
v_call: TRBV6-1; clone_size: few; j_call: TRBJ1-2; d_call: TRBD1; cdr3_nt: TGTGCCAGCAGTGTATTGGGACAGGGAGCTAACTATGGCTACACCTTC; cdr3_aa: CASSVLGQGANYGYTF
v_call: TRBV19; clone_size: once; j_call: TRBJ1-4; d_call: .; cdr3_nt: TGTGCCAGTAGTATACAACAGGGCAACGAAAAACTGTTTTTT; cdr3_aa: CASSIQQGNEKLFF
v_call: TRBV10-2; clone_size: .; j_call: TRBJ2-7; d_call: TRBD2; cdr3_nt: TGCGCCAGCAGTGAGGGGACTAGCGGAACCTACGAGCAGTACTTC; cdr3_aa: CASSEGTSGTYEQYF
v_call: TRBV28; clone_size: .; j_call: TRBJ2-4; d_call: TRBD1; cdr3_nt: TGTGCCAGCAGTCGATTGGGACAGGGGGCTGAAAACATTCAGTACTTC; cdr3_aa: CASSRLGQGAENIQYF
v_call: TRBV5-8; clone_size: .; j_call: TRBJ1-3; d_call: .; cdr3_nt: TGTGCCAGCAGCTTGGTCCGCTCTGGAAACACCATATATTTT; cdr3_aa: CASSLVRSGNTIYF
v_call: TRBV7-6; clone_size: .; j_call: TRBJ2-7; d_call: TRBD2; cdr3_nt: TGTGCCAGCAGCCCCCAACGGGGGGGGAGTGAGCAGTACTTC; cdr3_aa: CASSPQRGGSEQYF
v_call: TRBV4-2; clone_size: .; j_call: TRBJ2-1; d_call: TRBD2; cdr3_nt: TGTGCCAGCAGCCAAGCACTAGCGGGGGTTGGCGAGCAGTTCTTC; cdr3_aa: CASSQALAGVGEQFF
v_call: TRBV27; clone_size: .; j_call: TRBJ1-5; d_call: .; cdr3_nt: TGTGCCAGCAGTTCGAAACAGGGCTTGGGTCAGCCCCAGCATTTT; cdr3_aa: CASSSKQGLGQPQHF
v_call: TRBV6-5; clone_size: .; j_call: TRBJ1-1; d_call: .; cdr3_nt: TGTGCCAGCAGTTTAATAGGGGCAGAAGCTTTCTTT; cdr3_aa: CASSLIGAEAFF
v_call: TRBV24-1; clone_size: .; j_call: TRBJ1-1; d_call: .; cdr3_nt: TGTGCCACCAGTGATTTTAAGTCAGCAGGTGGGGCTTTCTTT; cdr3_aa: CATSDFKSAGGAFF
v_call: TRBV7-9; clone_size: .; j_call: TRBJ2-5; d_call: TRBD2; cdr3_nt: TGTGCCAGTCGGGGAGGGGAGACCCAGTACTTC; cdr3_aa: CASRGGETQYF
v_call: TRBV5-4; clone_size: .; j_call: TRBJ2-3; d_call: TRBD1; cdr3_nt: TGTGCCAGCAGCTTGACAGGGGGGGATACGCAGTATTTT; cdr3_aa: CASSLTGGDTQYF
v_call: TRBV6-5; clone_size: .; j_call: TRBJ2-7; d_call: .; cdr3_nt: TGTGCCAGCAGTTACTCGGCAGCTAGCTCCTACGAGCAGTACTTC; cdr3_aa: CASSYSAASSYEQYF
v_call: TRBV6-5; clone_size: .; j_call: TRBJ1-2; d_call: TRBD1; cdr3_nt: TGTGCCAGCAGTACCTCGGACAGGGATGTACGTGGCTACACCTTC; cdr3_aa: CASSTSDRDVRGYTF
v_call: TRBV6-5; clone_size: .; j_call: TRBJ1-6; d_call: TRBD1; cdr3_nt: TGTGCCAGCAGTCTTGACAGGGTGGGGTCACCCCTCCACTTT; cdr3_aa: CASSLDRVGSPLHF
v_call: TRBV5-1; clone_size: .; j_call: TRBJ2-5; d_call: TRBD2; cdr3_nt: TGCGCCAGCAGCCTGAAACTAGCGGGGCAAGAGACCCAGTACTTC; cdr3_aa: CASSLKLAGQETQYF
v_call: TRBV5-5; clone_size: .; j_call: TRBJ1-6; d_call: TRBD1; cdr3_nt: TGTGCCAGCAGCTTGCGGGCAGGGGGCCATAATTCACCCCTCCACTTT; cdr3_aa: CASSLRAGGHNSPLHF
v_call: TRBV4-2; clone_size: once; j_call: TRBJ1-2; d_call: TRBD1; cdr3_nt: TGTGCCAGCGGGGAGGACAGGGTGGACTATGGCTACACCTTC; cdr3_aa: CASGEDRVDYGYTF
v_call: TRBV3-1/TRBV3-2; clone_size: .; j_call: TRBJ1-3; d_call: .; cdr3_nt: TGTGCCAGCAGCCAATTAGGGGGGGGCGCGTCCATTGGAAACACCATATATTTT; cdr3_aa: CASSQLGGGASIGNTIYF
v_call: TRBV5-5; clone_size: .; j_call: TRBJ2-3; d_call: .; cdr3_nt: TGTGCCAGCAGCTTGGTCCCCTCACGGGATACGCAGTATTTT; cdr3_aa: CASSLVPSRDTQYF